This T cell receptor beta chain was obtained from a study of OX40 agonist ivuxolimab in advanced cancers. Study background: Patients were dosed intravenously with ivuxolimab at 0.01 to 10 mg/kg every 2 weeks. Eligibility admitted prior anti-PD-1, anti-PD-L1 or anti-CTLA-4 therapy; about 39% had some. Two patients with cutaneous melanoma and one with hepatocellular carcinoma, three in total, showed partial responses.

Produced via immunoSEQ multiplex PCR; TCRdb's table is partial and in-frame only. The repertoire has 70,000 or so clones, roughly 92% of them found once; the top ten carry 0.25% to 0.35%. The study sampled blood at baseline, cycle 4 day 1, and cycle 7 day 1. Germline CDR1 SGHVS, CDR2 FQNEAQ. The CDR3 has 17 amino acids. Deletions cut 0 bases from V and 4 bases from J, with 19 bases between. The chain uses TRBV7-8 and TRBJ2-7, with D possibly matching TRBD2 (5 bases). This receptor was identified in an adult with an advanced solid tumor such as melanoma, head and neck, liver or kidney cancer. Sequencing was performed on CD4+ or CD8+ T cells sorted from blood, taken in a trial of the OX40 agonist ivuxolimab. CDR3 region: CASSLARALTPGYEQYF. The DNA for the CDR3 is TGTGCCAGCAGCTTAGCGCGGGCCCTCACTCCCGGTTACGAGCAGTACTTC.